The 6 T cell receptor beta chains presented below share a single source sample, sequenced in a study of blood T cell repertoires in COVID-19. Sequencing used immunoSEQ multiplex PCR; TCRdb keeps in-frame clones, though not all of them. The profile covers some 150,000 clones, with 84% appearing a single time and over 5% taken by the ten largest. The sequenced sample was peripheral blood. Every receptor here comes from a human donor in a cohort sampled during active COVID-19.

The chain employs TRBV10-1 and TRBJ2-1; 9 positions match TRBD2. This CDR3 contains 17 residues. CDR1 and CDR2 (germline): WNHNN, SYGVQD (reference sequence). J lost 2 bases, V lost 4 bases, and 9 bases had no gene match. As DNA, the CDR3 is TGCGCCAGCAGTGCGACCTCTAGCGGGATGGCCTACAATGAGCAGTTCTTC. It encodes CASSATSSGMAYNEQFF.

This clone showed up many times. The V gene is TRBV5-1, the J gene TRBJ1-1; 9 nucleotides align to TRBD1. J was trimmed by 4 bases and V by 2 bases; bases with no gene match: 3. CDR3 length: 14 amino acids. From germline, CDR1 is SGHRS and CDR2 YFSETQ. Here the CDR3 DNA reads TGCGCCAGCAGCTTCGGGACAGGGAGCACTGAAGCTTTCTTT. Translation gives CASSFGTGSTEAFF.

The gene calls are TRBV2 and TRBJ2-1, with D possibly matching TRBD2 (6 bases). The V gene lost 3 bases and the J gene lost 0 bases, with 9 bases spanning the gap. CDR1 and CDR2 (germline): SNHLY, FYNNEI. The CDR3 sequence is 15 residues long. The CDR3 DNA follows: TGTGCCAGCAGTGACGGGAGAGCCTCCTACAATGAGCAGTTCTTC. Its protein is CASSDGRASYNEQFF.

CDR3 DNA sequence: TGCGCCAGCAGCCAAGAAGGCAGGGGGGTGAATCAGCCCCAGCATTTT. Translation: CASSQEGRGVNQPQHF. The chain uses TRBV4-3 and TRBJ1-5; 7 bases map to TRBD1. CDR1 and CDR2 (germline): LGHNA, YSLEER. V shed 0 bases and J 4 bases; nucleotides not matched to a gene: 6. The CDR3 is 16 residues long.

The chain has TRBV6-2 or TRBV6-3 and TRBJ1-2; D ambiguous. Germline CDR1 reads MNHEY; CDR2 reads SVGEGT. The CDR3 extends over 16 amino acids. With 0 bases removed from V and 6 bases from J, the gap between germline ends came to 17 bases. The CDR3 coding sequence is TGTGCCAGCAGTTACTCGAATCTCGCGGGCATCGATGGCTACACCTTC. Protein sequence: CASSYSNLAGIDGYTF.

The chain couples TRBV15 to TRBJ2-5; TRBD1 matches at 10 bases. Germline-derived CDR1 and CDR2 are LNHNV and YYDKDF (reference sequence). The ends lost 1 base at V and 4 bases at J; junction bases unmatched: 12. The CDR3 runs 18 residues. CDR3 DNA sequence: TGTGCCACCAGCAGAGCCCGGGACAGGGGAGGAATGGGAGAGACCCAGTACTTC. This gives the protein CATSRARDRGGMGETQYF.